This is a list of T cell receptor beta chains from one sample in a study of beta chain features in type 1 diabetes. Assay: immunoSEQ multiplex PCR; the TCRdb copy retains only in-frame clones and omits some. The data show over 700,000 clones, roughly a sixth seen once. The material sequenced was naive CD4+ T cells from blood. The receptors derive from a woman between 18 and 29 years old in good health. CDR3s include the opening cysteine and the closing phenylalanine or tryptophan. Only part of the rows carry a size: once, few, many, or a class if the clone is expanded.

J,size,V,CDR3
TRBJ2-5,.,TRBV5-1,CASSLRGGGGETQYF
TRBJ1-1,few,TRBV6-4,CASSAETGVGTEAFF
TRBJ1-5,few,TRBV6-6,CASSYLRDRAQPQHF
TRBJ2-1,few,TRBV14,CASSQGLAGGWEQFF
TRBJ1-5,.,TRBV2,CASSVRQGHNQPQHF
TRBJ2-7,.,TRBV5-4,CASSATGLYEQYF
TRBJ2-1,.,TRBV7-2,CASSLAGGWEQFF
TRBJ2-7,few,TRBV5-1,CASSPTGYEQYF
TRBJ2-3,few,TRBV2,CASRLADTQYF
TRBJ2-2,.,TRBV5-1,CASSPPRGFTGELFF
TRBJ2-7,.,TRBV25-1,CASSAGGGLTYEQYF
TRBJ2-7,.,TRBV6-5,CASSYAGTGAYEQYF
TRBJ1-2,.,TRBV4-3,CASSQGQGARNYGYTF
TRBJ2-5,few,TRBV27,CASSPLPGLAGWETQYF
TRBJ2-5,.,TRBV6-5,CASSNHIRETQYF
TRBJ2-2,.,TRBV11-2,CASSLVLSYVNTGELFF
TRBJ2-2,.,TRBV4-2,CASSPLTSGREPGELFF
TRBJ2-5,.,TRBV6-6,CATQGGLSQQTQYF
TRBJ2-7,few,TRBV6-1,CATSFGAGQYF
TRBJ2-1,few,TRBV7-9,CASSASGRGGDEQFF
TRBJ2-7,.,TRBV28,CASSDTAARGQYF
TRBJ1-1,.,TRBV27,CASSFWTGAARTEAFF
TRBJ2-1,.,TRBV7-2,CASSRTTNSYNEQFF
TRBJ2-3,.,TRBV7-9,CASSQGLQVYTDTQYF
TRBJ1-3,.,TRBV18,CASSPRVSSGNTIYF
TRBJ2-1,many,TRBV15,CATSRVGAYEQFF
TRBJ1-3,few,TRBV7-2,CASSLLTGAAGNTIYF
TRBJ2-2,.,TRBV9,CASSVFSGELFF
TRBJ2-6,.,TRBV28,CASSLRLDRAGANVLTF
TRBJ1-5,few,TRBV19,CASSTTWTGGAGYNQPQHF
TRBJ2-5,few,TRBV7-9,CASSTLGQIQETQYF
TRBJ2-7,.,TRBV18,CASSPSSYRDEQYF
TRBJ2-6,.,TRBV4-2,CASSPLGSGANVLTF
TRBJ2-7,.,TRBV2,CASLSSGDEQYF
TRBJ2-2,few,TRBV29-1,CSVEAQLGGELFF
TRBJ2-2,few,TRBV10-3,CAITKDRDGELFF
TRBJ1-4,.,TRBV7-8,CASSWRTGADEKLFF
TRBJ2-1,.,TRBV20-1,CSAEGVEQFF
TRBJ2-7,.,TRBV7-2,CASSLGGGYEQYF
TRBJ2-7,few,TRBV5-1,CASSPGPGAYEQYF
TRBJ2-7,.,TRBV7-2,CASSLVATGEQYF
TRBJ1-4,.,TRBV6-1,CASSARSGEKLFF
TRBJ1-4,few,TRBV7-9,CASSNPKRGRGGEKLFF